This entry lists 18 T cell receptor beta chains sequenced from one sample in a study of low-dose radiotherapy and immunotherapy resistance in tumors. First-strand cDNA relied on TRAV- and TRBV-specific primers spanning alpha and beta chains. Amplification, which lasted around 18 PCR cycles, used a constant-region primer and V-primer adapter to amplify TCRs. TCRdb reprocessed the reads with MiXCR, giving one entry per CDR3 protein. This sample has about 100,000 distinct CDR3 sequences; 20% occur once, and the top ten carry about 4%. The time point was: after trial treatment. Described treatment: LDRT plus nivolumab, ipilimumab, low-dose cyclophosphamide and aspirin (RACIN trial). Specimen: PBMCs, collected after low-dose radiotherapy plus immunotherapy. These receptor sequences come from a male donor with prostate cancer.

This clonotype was seen ten or more times. The rearrangement uses TRBV7-8 and TRBJ1-6; D unclear. Trimming pared 2 bases from V and 10 bases from J, leaving 12 bases between. This CDR3 comprises 14 residues. CDR1 is SGHVS and CDR2 is FQNEAQ in the germline V gene. CDR3 nucleotide sequence: TGTGCCAGCAGCTTAACGGGCCCTGGGTCACCCCTCCACTTT. Its protein product is CASSLTGPGSPLHF. Looking up the rest from reference TRBV7-8 and TRBJ1-6 gives the full variable domain: GAGVSQSPRYKVAKRGQDVALRCDPISGHVSLFWYQQALGQGPEFLTYFQNEAQLDKSGLPSDRFFAERPEGSVSTLKIQRTQQEDSAVYLCASSLTGPGSPLHFGNGTRLTVT.

This clonotype has at least ten counts. This rearrangement joins TRBV12-3 or TRBV12-4 to TRBJ2-7; 9 bases are a match to TRBD1. V was pared by 6 bases and J by 3 bases, with 6 bases of the junction left unmatched. The CDR3 sequence is 14 residues long. DNA of the CDR3: TGTGCCAGCAGGGGGGGACAGGGCTTCTACGAGCAGTACTTC. Protein: CASRGGQGFYEQYF.

This clonotype was counted at least ten times. V usage is TRBV24-1 and J usage is TRBJ2-1, with D perhaps assigned TRBD1 or TRBD2 (5 bases each). Trimming removed 4 bases from V and 12 bases from J, with 15 bases in between. The CDR3 consists of 13 residues. Germline V gene lookup returns CDR1 KGHDR and CDR2 SFDVKD. The CDR3, as DNA: TGTGCCACCAGTGACTTTAGCCGGGACCCGCAGTTCTTC. Translation: CATSDFSRDPQFF.

This clonotype came up many times. As DNA, the CDR3 is TGTGCCAGCAGTGGGGGTTTTGGGGCGGAGACCCAGTACTTC. Its translation is CASSGGFGAETQYF. This chain joins TRBV6-8 and TRBJ2-5; either TRBD1 or TRBD2 may supply D (5 bases each). Between the trimmed V and J ends, which lost 5 bases and 5 bases, there was a span of 15 bases. CDR3 size: 14 residues. The germline CDR1 and CDR2 sequences are MNHGY and SAAAGT.

The J gene is TRBJ1-1, the V gene TRBV27, with 8 nucleotides matching TRBD1. V lost 5 bases, J lost 1 base, and 12 bases stayed unmatched. The CDR3 extends over 17 amino acids. Germline V lookup: CDR1 MNHEY, CDR2 SMNVEV (reference sequence). The CDR3 protein is CASSPPKGRGPNTEAFF. The CDR3 coding sequence is TGTGCCAGCAGTCCACCCAAGGGCAGGGGGCCGAACACTGAAGCTTTCTTT.

This clonotype occurred many times. The chain links TRBV10-3 to TRBJ2-3; no clear D gene. The V and J ends lost 0 bases and 0 bases respectively, with 10 bases between them. The CDR3 contains 16 residues. The germline V gene encodes CDR1 ENHRY and CDR2 SYGVKD. As DNA, the CDR3 is TGTGCCATCAGTGAGTCGAAGACACCTAGCACAGATACGCAGTATTTT. This codes for CAISESKTPSTDTQYF.

This clonotype was seen repeatedly, ten times or more. The J gene is TRBJ2-5, the V gene TRBV14; D may be TRBD1 (5 bases). CDR1 is SGHDN, CDR2 FVKESK, per germline. V was pared by 3 bases and J by 1 base, with 15 bases between. This CDR3 region has 16 residues. The CDR3 DNA sequence: TGTGCCAGCAGCCACGACAGTTGGTACTCCCAAGAGACCCAGTACTTC. Its protein product is CASSHDSWYSQETQYF.

At least ten counts were recorded for this clonotype. The V call is TRBV7-6, the J call TRBJ2-7, with 9 positions matching TRBD2. The CDR3 is 14 residues long. Germline CDR1 reads SGHVS; CDR2 reads FNYEAQ. With 5 bases clipped from V and 4 bases from J, the junction kept 6 bases outside the gene matches. The CDR3 coding sequence is TGTGCCAGCAGCCCAAGCGGGGGGCGGTACGAGCAGTACTTC. It encodes CASSPSGGRYEQYF. The complete variable domain, with remaining parts taken from reference TRBV7-6 and TRBJ2-7, reads GAGVSQSPRYKVTKRGQDVALRCDPISGHVSLYWYRQALGQGPEFLTYFNYEAQQDKSGLPNDRFSAERPEGSISTLTIQRTEQRDSAMYRCASSPSGGRYEQYFGPGTRLTVT.

This clonotype was recorded many times. The chain is built from TRBV20-1 and TRBJ2-3; 15 nucleotides agree with TRBD2. This CDR3 is built from 17 residues. The V and J ends lost 5 bases and 2 bases, in that order; junction bases with no gene match: 8. The germline CDR1 and CDR2 sequences are DFQATT and SNEGSKA (reference sequence). The CDR3 nucleotides read TGCAGTGCTGGCGAGGGACTAGCGGGGGGTTACACAGATACGCAGTATTTT. Translation: CSAGEGLAGGYTDTQYF.

This chain joins TRBV5-4 and TRBJ1-2; D might be TRBD1 (5 bases). V lost 4 bases, J lost 3 bases, and 16 bases lay in between. Germline V CDR1 and CDR2: SGHNT, YYREEE (reference sequence). The CDR3 spans 15 residues. As DNA, the CDR3 is TGTGCCAGCAGCCTTGGGCAGGGCCTTCACTATGGCTACACCTTC. Translation: CASSLGQGLHYGYTF.

This clonotype was found many times. The chain employs TRBV2 and TRBJ2-1; TRBD1 or TRBD2 may be the D gene (5 bases each). Germline CDR1 reads SNHLY; CDR2 reads FYNNEI. The CDR3 is 15 amino acids. The V end was cut by 5 bases, the J end by 7 bases, with 18 bases between. The CDR3 nucleotides are TGTGCCAGCAGTCCCGAGGGAGCAGGGTTTAATGAGCAGTTCTTC. Translation gives CASSPEGAGFNEQFF.

This clonotype was detected many times. The chain employs TRBV6-5 and TRBJ2-7; D uncertain. Deletions cut 2 bases from V and 3 bases from J, with 8 bases between. The CDR3 has 13 amino acids. Germline values: CDR1 MNHEY, CDR2 SVGAGI. The CDR3 is CASSYATGYEQYF. CDR3 nucleotides: TGTGCCAGCAGTTACGCCACGGGCTACGAGCAGTACTTC.

About this clonotype itself: A far larger clone is only one base removed, so a read error is likely. This chain links TRBV6-4 with TRBJ2-7; 13 bases match TRBD2. From germline, CDR1 is MRHNA and CDR2 SNTAGT. Trimming took 5 bases from V and 7 from J; bases not matched to a gene: 8. The CDR3 has 15 amino acids. CDR3 region: CASSQGLAGNNEQYF. CDR3 DNA: TGTGCCAGCAGTCAGGGACTAGCGGGGAACAATGAGCAGTACTTC.

This clonotype has ten or more counts. The chain couples TRBV5-1 to TRBJ1-1, with D unresolved. Trimming removed 2 bases from V and 5 bases from J, with 10 bases in between. The CDR3 is 13 amino acids. Germline V gene data show CDR1 as SGHRS and CDR2 as YFSETQ. This CDR3 is CASSFDGETEAFF. Here the CDR3 DNA reads TGCGCCAGCAGCTTCGACGGAGAAACTGAAGCTTTCTTT.

In this sample, this clonotype turned up many times. One junction end disagrees with the germline gene, perhaps due to a read error. This chain links TRBV27 with TRBJ2-2; D uncertain. This CDR3 spans 13 amino acids. Germline V gene sequence: CDR1 MNHEY, CDR2 SMNVEV (reference sequence). As DNA, the CDR3 is TGTGCCAGCAGTGTATCGAACACCGGGGAGCTGTTTTTT. Protein sequence: CASSVSNTGELFF.

This clonotype was recorded at least ten times. This chain links TRBV7-9 with TRBJ2-1; D unresolved. CDR3 length equals 16 residues. Trimming took off 5 bases at V and 2 bases at J, with 16 bases between the two ends. The germline V gene has CDR1 SEHNR and CDR2 FQNEAQ (reference sequence). The CDR3 here is CASSATPSPAYNEQFF. The CDR3 nucleotides read TGTGCCAGCAGCGCCACTCCTAGTCCAGCCTACAATGAGCAGTTCTTC. Complete variable domain (other parts from reference TRBV7-9 and TRBJ2-1): DTGVSQNPRHKITKRGQNVTFRCDPISEHNRLYWYRQTLGQGPEFLTYFQNEAQLEKSRLLSDRFSAERPKGSFSTLEIQRTEQGDSAMYLCASSATPSPAYNEQFFGPGTRLTVL.

This clonotype was detected ten times or more. The rearrangement joins TRBV19 to TRBJ2-7; no definite D call. The germline V gene has CDR1 LNHDA and CDR2 SQIVND (reference sequence). V lost 4 bases and J 3 bases, leaving 10 bases between the germline ends. This CDR3 has 13 residues. CDR3 nucleotides: TGTGCCAGTAGTACTTATTCGCACTACGAGCAGTACTTC. Its translation: CASSTYSHYEQYF.

This clonotype was detected a few times. The rearrangement uses TRBV4-1 and TRBJ2-3, with D unresolved. Germline values: CDR1 MGHRA, CDR2 YSYEKL. CDR3 length: 14 residues. V was trimmed by 1 base and J by 3 bases, leaving 8 bases between them. CDR3 amino acids: CASSQGPVTDTQYF. The CDR3 coding sequence is TGCGCCAGCAGCCAAGGCCCAGTGACAGATACGCAGTATTTT.